One sample yielded the 10 T cell receptor beta chains listed below, sequenced in a study of graft-versus-host responses after intestinal transplantation. These receptors have no identified antigens. Generated by immunoSEQ multiplex PCR, the TCRdb table keeps only in-frame clones and is missing some. The sample has over 65,000 clones, more than 85% seen once. Sequencing used unstimulated CD8+ T cells sorted from spleen or lymph node cells, obtained before transplant. These receptors all stem from a human donor who was the organ donor for an intestinal transplant.

This clone was seen a handful of times. This rearrangement joins TRBV4-1 to TRBJ1-4; 9 positions agree with TRBD1. V shed 5 bases, J shed 6 bases, and the junction held 10 bases outside the gene matches. Germline loops: CDR1 MGHRA, CDR2 YSYEKL. This CDR3 comprises 16 residues. Here the CDR3 reads CASSKGPGQGDEKLFF. For the CDR3, the DNA is TGCGCCAGCAGCAAGGGGCCGGGACAGGGTGATGAAAAACTGTTTTTT.

CDR3 sequence (DNA): TGTGCCGCCAGTTCGGGGCTAAACACCGGGGAGCTGTTTTTT. Translated, it gives CAASSGLNTGELFF. The rearrangement uses TRBV27 and TRBJ2-2; D possibly uses TRBD1 or TRBD2 (5 bases each). CDR3 length: 14 residues. Trimming shortened V by 11 bases and J by 2 bases, and 15 bases separated the two germline ends. CDR1 is MNHEY, CDR2 SMNVEV, per germline (reference sequence).

This clone has only one observation. The J gene is TRBJ2-3, the V gene TRBV7-9, with unresolved D. The germline CDR1 and CDR2 sequences are SEHNR and FQNEAQ (reference sequence). The CDR3 is 15 residues long. Trimming took off 5 bases at V and 6 bases at J, with 18 bases between the two ends. The CDR3 DNA reads as TGTGCCAGCAGCCCGGCCCTCACGGCCTCGGATACGCAGTATTTT. Translated, it gives CASSPALTASDTQYF.

The V gene is TRBV5-1, the J gene TRBJ2-1; 8 nucleotides agree with TRBD2. Germline CDR1 SGHRS, CDR2 YFSETQ. The trim removed 4 bases at V and 8 bases at J, leaving 2 bases unmatched. The CDR3 totals 12 residues. CDR3 protein: CASSRGGDEQFF. The CDR3 coding sequence is TGCGCCAGCAGCCGGGGGGGCGATGAGCAGTTCTTC.

The chain links TRBV6-4 to TRBJ2-3; unclear D gene. Looked up from germline, CDR1 is MRHNA and CDR2 is SNTAGT. The CDR3 sequence is 16 residues long. V lost 6 bases to trimming and J lost 0 bases, with 16 bases between them. The CDR3 sequence is CASSYRSGGSTDTQYF. Written as DNA, the CDR3 is TGTGCCAGCAGCTATAGGAGTGGCGGTAGCACAGATACGCAGTATTTT.

V and J are TRBV4-2 and TRBJ2-7, with D perhaps given as TRBD1 or TRBD2 (5 bases each). The length of the CDR3 is 15 residues. Trimming removed 6 bases from V and 0 bases from J, with 15 bases in between. The germline V gene encodes CDR1 LGHNA and CDR2 YNFKEQ. The CDR3: CASSPDWGNSYEQYF. The CDR3 bases are TGTGCCAGCAGTCCAGATTGGGGGAACTCCTACGAGCAGTACTTC.

This chain uses TRBV5-4 with TRBJ2-7; 10 nucleotides match TRBD2. CDR1 and CDR2 from the germline V gene are SGHNT and YYREEE (reference sequence). Trimming took 0 bases from V and 2 from J; bases not matched to a gene: 5. The CDR3 extends over 16 amino acids. CDR3: CASSLESAGGPYEQYF. CDR3 nucleotide sequence: TGTGCCAGCAGCTTGGAGTCAGCGGGGGGGCCCTACGAGCAGTACTTC.

The J gene is TRBJ1-5, the V gene TRBV4-1, with D unclear. V dropped 2 bases and J dropped 4 bases, with 6 bases sitting between them. Germline V gene sequence: CDR1 MGHRA, CDR2 YSYEKL. This CDR3 has 13 residues. The CDR3 reads CASSQPENQPQHF. CDR3 DNA: TGCGCCAGCAGCCAACCTGAAAATCAGCCCCAGCATTTT.

The CDR3 DNA follows: TGTGCCAGCACAACTAGCGGGTCGTACCAAGAGACCCAGTACTTC. Residues: CASTTSGSYQETQYF. The V gene is TRBV6-4, the J gene TRBJ2-5, with 9 bases lining up with TRBD2. V shed 7 bases, J shed 0 bases, and the junction held 6 bases outside the gene matches. CDR1 and CDR2 from the germline V gene are MRHNA and SNTAGT. This CDR3 has 15 amino acids.

This clone was recorded once. V gene TRBV5-6 combines with J gene TRBJ1-1; 9 positions match TRBD1. The CDR3 is 14 residues long. V dropped 4 bases and J dropped 3; count of bases not matched to a gene: 4. In germline, CDR1 is SGHDT, CDR2 YYEEEE. CDR3 in DNA: TGTGCCAGCAGCAGGACAGGGGCGGACACTGAAGCTTTCTTT. Translation gives CASSRTGADTEAFF.